There are many counts of the clone carrying this T cell receptor beta chain. Its antigen is currently unknown. Germline CDR1 reads KGHDR; CDR2 reads SFDVKD. The V end was cut by 3 bases, the J end by 5 bases, with 12 bases between. This CDR3 is 14 amino acids long. There were TCR beta CDR3 regions amplified from RNA transcripts. First-round RT-PCR targeting the TCR CDR3 was performed with the HTBI primer set. TCRdb re-analysed the multiplex PCR reads in MiXCR, keeping a single row per CDR3 protein. The sample yields approximately 330,000 distinct CDR3 sequences, about an eighth seen once. This record belongs to a study of T cells in Graves' hyperthyroidism and ophthalmopathy. The study, taken as a whole, reports: Most expanded thyroid clonotypes above 0.001 recurred in blood.

Sample: blood. This receptor was obtained from a middle-aged woman with Graves' ophthalmopathy. The V gene is TRBV24-1, the J gene TRBJ1-1, with no clear D. CDR3 sequence reads: CATSDELGWTEAFF. The DNA for the CDR3 is TGTGCCACCAGTGATGAACTGGGTTGGACTGAAGCTTTCTTT.